Below are 16 T cell receptor beta chains sequenced from a single sample in a study of blood T cell repertoires in COVID-19. Repertoires were generated with immunoSEQ multiplex PCR, while TCRdb's copy carries only in-frame clones and drops some. The table shows about 41,000 clones, with around 89% occurring only once. The source material was peripheral blood. The receptors shown here come from a human donor in a cohort sampled during active COVID-19.

The table lists this clone with a count of one. The V gene is TRBV28, the J gene TRBJ2-7; 12 bases map to TRBD2. This CDR3 contains 17 residues. The germline V gene encodes CDR1 MDHEN and CDR2 SYDVKM. The ends lost 5 bases at V and 1 base at J; junction bases unmatched: 9. The CDR3 DNA is TGTGCCAGCAGTCGGACCGGGACTAGCGGGCCATCCTACGAGCAGTACTTC. This encodes CASSRTGTSGPSYEQYF.

The V call is TRBV19, the J call TRBJ2-7, with TRBD1 identical over 10 bases. This CDR3 has 14 amino acids. The J segment lost 4 bases and the V segment lost 3 bases, leaving 3 bases of the junction unmatched. Per germline, CDR1 LNHDA and CDR2 SQIVND (reference sequence). The CDR3 loop is CASSMGQGPYEQYF. The DNA for the CDR3 is TGTGCCAGTAGTATGGGACAGGGGCCTTACGAGCAGTACTTC.

The chain is built from TRBV24-1 and TRBJ1-1; D gene unclear. Trimming shortened V by 5 bases and J by 4 bases, and 13 bases separated the two germline ends. The CDR3 has 14 amino acids. Germline CDR1 KGHDR, CDR2 SFDVKD. CDR3 sequence: CATSASAGSTEAFF. The CDR3 DNA reads TGTGCCACCAGTGCCTCCGCAGGAAGCACTGAAGCTTTCTTT.

The chain links TRBV9 to TRBJ2-1; D unresolved. CDR1 and CDR2 from the germline V gene are SGDLS and YYNGEE. CDR3 length equals 15 residues. Trimming took 0 bases from V and 3 from J, leaving 10 bases between them. In nucleotides, the CDR3 is TGTGCCAGCAGCGTAGTAGGCGACAACTACAATGAGCAGTTCTTC. Protein product: CASSVVGDNYNEQFF.

This rearrangement joins TRBV28 to TRBJ1-5, with 9 bases identical to TRBD1. CDR3 size: 15 residues. V was clipped by 4 bases and J by 3 bases; unmatched bases: 4. The V gene's germline CDR1 is MDHEN and CDR2 SYDVKM. CDR3 sequence (DNA): TGTGCCAGCAGTTCGACAGGGGGGCTCAATCAGCCCCAGCATTTT. Its protein is CASSSTGGLNQPQHF.

The chain recombines TRBV20-1 with TRBJ1-2, with 10 positions matching TRBD1. With V trimmed by 8 bases and J by 7 bases, 4 bases remained unmatched. The length of the CDR3 is 11 residues. CDR1 DFQATT and CDR2 SNEGSKA come from the germline V gene (reference sequence). The CDR3: CSSGTGVGYTF. The CDR3 nucleotides are TGCAGTTCCGGGACAGGGGTTGGCTACACCTTC.

This clone was counted once. This chain connects TRBV6-5 to TRBJ1-6, with D unresolved. The CDR3 runs 11 residues. With 5 bases removed from V and 13 bases from J, the gap between germline ends came to 9 bases. The germline V gene encodes CDR1 MNHEY and CDR2 SVGAGI. This CDR3 is CASSQQPPLHF. DNA for the CDR3: TGTGCCAGCAGTCAACAACCTCCCCTCCACTTT.

This sequence joins TRBV5-6 and TRBJ1-1; no clear D gene. The ends were cut back, 4 bases at V and 0 bases at J, with 13 bases in the middle. CDR1 and CDR2 (germline): SGHDT, YYEEEE. The CDR3 is 15 residues long. CDR3 coding DNA: TGTGCCAGCAGCAACGCCGGGAGACTGAACACTGAAGCTTTCTTT. It encodes CASSNAGRLNTEAFF.

J is TRBJ1-2 and V is TRBV7-2; maybe TRBD1 (6 bases). The length of the CDR3 is 15 residues. CDR1 is SGHTA and CDR2 is FQGNSA in the germline V gene. Trimming shortened V by 1 base and J by 7 bases, and 16 bases separated the two germline ends. The CDR3 is CASSLGTGYVSGYTF. The CDR3 DNA reads TGTGCCAGCAGCTTAGGTACAGGGTATGTCTCTGGCTACACCTTC.

The CDR3 nucleotides are TGTGCCAGCAGTTCCCTGACTAGCGGAGAAGGCTCTAAGGTCACAGATACGCAGTATTTT. Translating gives CASSSLTSGEGSKVTDTQYF. The chain joins TRBV2 to TRBJ2-3; 9 nucleotides match TRBD2. Per germline, CDR1 SNHLY and CDR2 FYNNEI. Trimming took 5 bases from V and 2 from J; bases not matched to a gene: 20. This CDR3 contains 20 residues.

The rearrangement links TRBV15 to TRBJ2-5, with 7 bases that match TRBD1. Trimming removed 0 bases from V and 5 bases from J; junction bases left unmatched: 18. This CDR3 has 19 amino acids. The germline V gene encodes CDR1 LNHNV and CDR2 YYDKDF (reference sequence). Here the CDR3 DNA reads TGTGCCACCAGCAGAGACAAAGACAGGGTTTTGAGTAGTTTTGAGACCCAGTACTTC. This encodes CATSRDKDRVLSSFETQYF.

The J gene is TRBJ1-5, the V gene TRBV18; 8 nucleotides line up with TRBD1. This CDR3 is 19 amino acids long. Germline V CDR1 and CDR2: KGHSH, LQKENI. V shed 4 bases and J 6 bases; nucleotides not matched to a gene: 20. Written as DNA, the CDR3 is TGTGCCAGCTCACTATCCGGGACAGGTTCTGTGCGTGTTGGTCAGCCCCAGCATTTT. The encoded protein is CASSLSGTGSVRVGQPQHF.

The genes are TRBV7-9 and TRBJ1-2; D is unclear. CDR1 and CDR2 from the germline V gene are SEHNR and FQNEAQ (reference sequence). The V gene lost 5 bases and the J gene lost 4 bases, with 11 bases spanning the gap. This CDR3 is built from 13 residues. CDR3 in DNA: TGTGCCAGCAGCCCCGGGATGGTCTATGGCTACACCTTC. Protein sequence: CASSPGMVYGYTF.

The chain employs TRBV15 and TRBJ1-4; D is ambiguous. The germline CDR1 and CDR2 sequences are LNHNV and YYDKDF (reference sequence). The CDR3 is 14 residues long. V lost 0 bases and J 8 bases, leaving 10 bases between the germline ends. CDR3: CATSRDQQKEKLFF. The CDR3 coding sequence is TGTGCCACCAGCAGAGATCAACAAAAAGAAAAACTGTTTTTT.

The rearrangement uses TRBV29-1 and TRBJ1-4; perhaps TRBD1 as D (6 bases). Germline loops: CDR1 SQVTM, CDR2 ANQGSEA. The CDR3 is made up of 11 amino acids. Trimming shortened V by 6 bases and J by 15 bases, and 17 bases separated the two germline ends. This chain's CDR3 is CSVSRQASMFF. Here the CDR3 DNA reads TGCAGCGTCTCACGACAGGCATCAATGTTTTTT.

This chain uses TRBV20-1 with TRBJ1-2; D perhaps matches TRBD1 (5 bases). V lost 4 bases and J lost 3, with 12 bases in between. The length of the CDR3 is 13 residues. Germline CDR1 and CDR2: DFQATT and SNEGSKA (reference sequence). The CDR3 is CSAIDGADYGYTF. Written as DNA, the CDR3 is TGCAGTGCTATTGATGGGGCGGACTATGGCTACACCTTC.